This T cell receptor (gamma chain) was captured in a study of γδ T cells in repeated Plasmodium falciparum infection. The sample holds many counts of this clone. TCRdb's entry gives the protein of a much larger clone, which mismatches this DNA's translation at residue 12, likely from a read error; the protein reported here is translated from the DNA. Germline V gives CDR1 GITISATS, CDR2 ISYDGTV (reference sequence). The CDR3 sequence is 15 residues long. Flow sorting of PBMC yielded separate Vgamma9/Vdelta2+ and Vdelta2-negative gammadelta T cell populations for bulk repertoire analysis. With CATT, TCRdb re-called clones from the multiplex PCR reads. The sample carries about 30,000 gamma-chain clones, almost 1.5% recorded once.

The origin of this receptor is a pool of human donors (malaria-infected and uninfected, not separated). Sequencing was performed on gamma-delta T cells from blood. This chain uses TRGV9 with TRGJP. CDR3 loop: CALWEEELGKKTKVF. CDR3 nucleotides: TGTGCCTTGTGGGAGGAAGAGTTGGGCAAAAAAACCAAGGTATTT.